The clone carrying this TCR beta chain appeared once. The target antigen is unknown. This entry belongs to a study of OX40 agonist ivuxolimab in advanced cancers. The wider study: Cancers in dose escalation were hepatocellular, melanoma, renal cell and head and neck. Study conclusions and caveats: With doses of 0.1 to 3.0 mg/kg, CD4+ and CD8+ blood T cells had undergone clonal expansion by week 6. Expanded clones belonging to CD8+ T cells outnumbered, on average, those of CD4+. Some nonresponders also had low normalized T-cell clonal expansion.

V was trimmed by 0 bases and J by 5 bases, leaving 13 bases between them. The length of the CDR3 is 15 residues. Germline CDR1 is KGHSH and CDR2 is LQKENI. Here immunoSEQ multiplex PCR was the method, and the copy in TCRdb shows in-frame clones only, minus some. The sample consists of around 7,800 clones, roughly 85% of them appearing once. The input for sequencing was CD4+ or CD8+ T cells sorted from blood, taken in a trial of the OX40 agonist ivuxolimab. The chain is built from TRBV18 and TRBJ1-1; D unclear. This clonotype was obtained from an adult with an advanced solid tumor such as melanoma, head and neck, liver or kidney cancer. The CDR3 loop is CASSPPFGQSTEAFF. CDR3 bases: TGTGCCAGCTCACCACCATTTGGGCAGTCTACTGAAGCTTTCTTT.